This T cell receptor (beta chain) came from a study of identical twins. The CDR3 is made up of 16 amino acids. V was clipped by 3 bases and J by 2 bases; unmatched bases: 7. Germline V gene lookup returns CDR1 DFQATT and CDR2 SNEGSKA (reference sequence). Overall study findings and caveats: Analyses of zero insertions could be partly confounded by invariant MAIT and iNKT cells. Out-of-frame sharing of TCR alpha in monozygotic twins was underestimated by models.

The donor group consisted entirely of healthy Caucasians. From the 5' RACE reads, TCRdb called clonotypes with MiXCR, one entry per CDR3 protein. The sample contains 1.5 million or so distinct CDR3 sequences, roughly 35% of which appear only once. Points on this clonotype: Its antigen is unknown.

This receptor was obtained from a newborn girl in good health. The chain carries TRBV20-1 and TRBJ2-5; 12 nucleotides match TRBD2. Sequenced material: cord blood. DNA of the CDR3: TGCAGTGCTAGTCTTACTAGCGGGGGGACACAAGAGACCCAGTACTTC. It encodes CSASLTSGGTQETQYF.